This note documents a single TCR beta chain sequence. The entry originates in a study of blood T cells in healthy people across ages. This CDR3 region has 14 residues. CDR1 and CDR2 (germline): LGHNT, FRNRAP. V was pared by 10 bases and J by 9 bases, with 10 bases of the junction left unmatched. The authors ran a second PCR of roughly 7 to 11 cycles using a sample-barcoded 5' primer and a J-beta primer mix. From the 5' RACE reads, TCRdb called clonotypes with MiXCR, one entry per CDR3 protein. The sample has fewer than 650,000 distinct CDR3 sequences; 25% to 35% are singletons. The sample was also reused in another study, on T cells of mothers and their children.

Source material: blood. The sequence was collected from a boy aged 2 to 9 in good health. The V call is TRBV12-5, the J call TRBJ2-1, with TRBD2 matching over 12 bases. CDR3: CATSTSGSSREQFF. The DNA of the CDR3 is TGTGCTACCTCGACTAGCGGGAGTTCTCGTGAGCAGTTCTTC.